This T cell receptor (beta chain) was identified during a study of blood T cell repertoires in COVID-19. CDR3 size: 15 residues. Per the germline V gene, CDR1 is MNHEY and CDR2 is SMNVEV (reference sequence). Trimming removed 1 base at V and 2 bases at J, with 12 bases between. Source study methods: Reference gene primer amplification gave estimated nucleated cell counts. Data came from immunoSEQ multiplex PCR; TCRdb stores just in-frame clones and leaves some out. V and J calls and clone size follow that table, whereas D and trimming were derived from the DNA. The table lists about 250,000 clones, roughly 80% of them singletons, with about 10% in the top ten.

V is TRBV27 and J is TRBJ2-7; tentative D call: TRBD2 (5 bases). The sequence derives from a man at least 80 years old with acute or convalescent COVID-19. Sequenced material: peripheral blood. The CDR3 reads CASSLLRATPYEQYF. CDR3 nucleotides: TGTGCCAGCAGTTTATTGAGGGCGACCCCCTACGAGCAGTACTTC.